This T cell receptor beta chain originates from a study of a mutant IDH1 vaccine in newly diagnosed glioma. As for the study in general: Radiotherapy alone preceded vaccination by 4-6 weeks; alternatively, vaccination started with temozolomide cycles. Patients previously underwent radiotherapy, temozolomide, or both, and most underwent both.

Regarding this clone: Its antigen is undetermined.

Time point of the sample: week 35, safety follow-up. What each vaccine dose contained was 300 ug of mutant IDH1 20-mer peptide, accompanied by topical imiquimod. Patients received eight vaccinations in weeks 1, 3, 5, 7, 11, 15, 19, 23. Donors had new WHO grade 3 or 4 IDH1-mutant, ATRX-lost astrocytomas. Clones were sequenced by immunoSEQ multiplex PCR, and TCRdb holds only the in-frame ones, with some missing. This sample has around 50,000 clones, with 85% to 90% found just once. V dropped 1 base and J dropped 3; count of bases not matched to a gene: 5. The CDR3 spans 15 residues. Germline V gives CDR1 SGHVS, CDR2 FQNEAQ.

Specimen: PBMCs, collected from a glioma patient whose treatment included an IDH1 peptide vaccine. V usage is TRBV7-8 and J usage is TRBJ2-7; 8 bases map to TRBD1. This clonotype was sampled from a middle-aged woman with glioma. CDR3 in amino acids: CASSLDPGQVYEQYF. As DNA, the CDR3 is TGTGCCAGCAGCTTAGATCCGGGACAGGTCTACGAGCAGTACTTC.